The clone carrying this TCR beta chain was found many times. What it binds is not known. The entry originates in a study of early T cells in non-severe SARS-CoV-2 infection. Findings and caveats of the study: Matching results from VDJdb favored anti-spike CD8 responses, leaving private and CD4 specificities undetected.

Trimming shortened V by 4 bases and J by 3 bases, and 12 bases separated the two germline ends. Germline CDR1 is SNHLY and CDR2 is FYNNEI. The CDR3 is 14 residues long. Individual cDNA molecules were tagged with unique molecular identifiers, the study reported. From the 5' RACE reads, TCRdb called clonotypes with MiXCR, one entry per CDR3 protein. The repertoire consists of fewer than 65,000 distinct CDR3 sequences, with 8.7% occurring once and the leading ten covering 3.9%. The sample in question was whole blood, obtained at baseline. V gene TRBV2 combines with J gene TRBJ2-5, with D perhaps TRBD1 (6 bases). This receptor was identified in an adult who was a healthcare worker with PCR-confirmed SARS-CoV-2 infection or an uninfected control (not recorded which). The chain's CDR3 is CASSATGRKETQYF. CDR3 nucleotide sequence: TGTGCCAGCAGTGCTACAGGGAGAAAAGAGACCCAGTACTTC. The full variable domain, with the rest looked up from reference TRBV2 and TRBJ2-5, is EPEVTQTPSHQVTQMGQEVILRCVPISNHLYFYWYRQILGQKVEFLVSFYNNEISEKSEIFDDQFSVERPDGSNFTLKIRSTKLEDSAMYFCASSATGRKETQYFGPGTRLLVL.